This T cell receptor (beta chain) was sequenced during a study of vaccination and CD4 T cells after COVID-19. Described treatment: approximately nine-day PBMC culture with coronavirus spike peptide pools or control peptides (ViraFEST assay). PBMCs were cultured at around 2 million per well with approximately 9.3 IU/ml IL-2 and around 10 ug/ml peptide pools. Broader study findings: With convalescent patients, a median about 90% of reactive clones emerged solely after vaccination.

About this clonotype: The antigen remains undetermined.

Cultured CD4+ T cell DNA was sequenced using the Oncomine TCR Beta short-read assay. Once CD4+ T cells had been cultured, genomic DNA was extracted from them. TCRdb recomputed calls from the PCR reads with MiXCR, one row per CDR3 protein. This sample carries about 12,000 distinct CDR3 sequences, about half of them seen once, and the ten largest clones take 15%. The source is a human donor who had recovered from COVID-19. Sequencing was carried out using CD4+ T cells from blood, cultured in vitro.

This CDR3 reads CASSPGWWMEQGNEQYF. The CDR3 DNA sequence: TGTGCCAGCTCACCGGGGTGGTGGATGGAACAGGGGAACGAGCAGTACTTC. This chain links TRBV18 with TRBJ2-7; TRBD1 agrees at 7 bases. The junction had 16 bases not matched to a gene; V was cut back by 3 bases and J by 5 bases. CDR1 and CDR2 (germline): KGHSH, LQKENI. The CDR3 has 17 residues.